The 10 T cell receptor beta chains presented below share a single source sample, sequenced in a study of blood T cell repertoires in COVID-19. Repertoires were generated with immunoSEQ multiplex PCR, while TCRdb's copy carries only in-frame clones and drops some. The repertoire holds hundreds of thousands of clones, with under 85% as singletons. Sequencing was done on a sample of peripheral blood. These receptors were collected from a woman under 40 with COVID-19, enrolled during active disease.

The V call is TRBV9, the J call TRBJ2-1; 11 bases are shared with TRBD2. Germline CDR1 and CDR2: SGDLS and YYNGEE. Trimming took 4 bases from V and 5 from J; bases not matched to a gene: 17. The CDR3 has 19 amino acids. The CDR3 here is CASSFKKGGTSGFNNEQFF. CDR3 coding DNA: TGTGCCAGCAGCTTTAAAAAGGGGGGGACTAGCGGTTTTAACAATGAGCAGTTCTTC. Full variable domain (missing parts from reference TRBV9 and TRBJ2-1): DSGVTQTPKHLITATGQRVTLRCSPRSGDLSVYWYQQSLDQGLQFLIQYYNGEERAKGNILERFSAQQFPDLHSELNLSSLELGDSALYFCASSFKKGGTSGFNNEQFFGPGTRLTVL.

V usage is TRBV5-1 and J usage is TRBJ2-5; TRBD2 is a possible D gene (5 bases). In germline, CDR1 is SGHRS, CDR2 YFSETQ. The CDR3 is made up of 15 amino acids. Trimming cost V 5 bases and J 1 base, with 15 bases left between them. Written as DNA, the CDR3 is TGCGCCAGCAGGGAGGTCGGCAGGCTCCAAGAGACCCAGTACTTC. It is translated as CASREVGRLQETQYF.

The CDR3 here is CASSYSGQPQGYEQFF. CDR3 in DNA: TGTGCCAGCAGTTACTCCGGACAGCCCCAGGGCTATGAGCAGTTCTTC. This chain joins TRBV6-5 and TRBJ2-1; tentative D call: TRBD1 (6 bases). Germline V gene data show CDR1 as MNHEY and CDR2 as SVGAGI. Trimming removed 0 bases at V and 8 bases at J, with 17 bases between. The CDR3 covers 16 residues.

Many counts were recorded for this clone. J is TRBJ2-5 and V is TRBV5-6; TRBD1 matches 10 bases. V shed 0 bases and J 5 bases; nucleotides not matched to a gene: 4. This CDR3 comprises 15 residues. Germline V lookup: CDR1 SGHDT, CDR2 YYEEEE. The CDR3 spells CASSLATGGLETQYF. Written as DNA, the CDR3 is TGTGCCAGCAGCTTGGCGACAGGGGGCCTGGAGACCCAGTACTTC.

The rearrangement joins TRBV27 to TRBJ2-7, with TRBD1 matching 8 bases. Per germline, CDR1 MNHEY and CDR2 SMNVEV (reference sequence). The CDR3 sequence is 17 residues long. V was pared by 6 bases and J by 0 bases, with 13 bases of the junction left unmatched. CDR3 bases: TGTGCCAGCAGCCCTAAAGGACAGGGCTACTACTCCTACGAGCAGTACTTC. Translated: CASSPKGQGYYSYEQYF.

The V and J genes are TRBV7-9 and TRBJ2-2; TRBD1 is a possible D gene (5 bases). The CDR3 sequence is 14 residues long. Germline CDR1 SEHNR, CDR2 FQNEAQ (reference sequence). Deletions cut 3 bases from V and 1 base from J, with 6 bases between. DNA of the CDR3: TGTGCCAGCAGCTTCGGACAGAACACCGGGGAGCTGTTTTTT. It specifies CASSFGQNTGELFF.

The chain has TRBV24-1 and TRBJ2-2; 10 nucleotides align to TRBD1. V gave up 4 bases and J gave up 3 bases; unmatched junction bases: 7. The CDR3 is 17 residues long. Germline CDR1 KGHDR, CDR2 SFDVKD. The CDR3 spells CATSEGTGTGDTGELFF. The CDR3 DNA reads as TGTGCCACCAGTGAGGGCACCGGGACAGGGGACACCGGGGAGCTGTTTTTT.

The chain uses TRBV27 and TRBJ2-1; 9 bases agree with TRBD1. J was trimmed by 9 bases and V by 4 bases; bases with no gene match: 10. Germline V CDR1 and CDR2: MNHEY, SMNVEV (reference sequence). The CDR3 runs 15 residues. CDR3 nucleotides: TGTGCCAGCAGTTCGCGGACAGGGGTTGTAGGTGAGCAGTTCTTC. Its translation: CASSSRTGVVGEQFF.

As concerns this clone: Other DNA sequences of this sample code for an identical CDR3. The chain combines TRBV5-4 with TRBJ1-2; 9 bases map to TRBD1. Germline V gene lookup returns CDR1 SGHNT and CDR2 YYREEE (reference sequence). V trimming: 4 bases; J trimming: 3 bases; junction bases outside the gene matches: 1. This CDR3 has 13 residues. The CDR3 spells CASSRTGDYGYTF. The CDR3 DNA is TGTGCCAGCAGCCGGACAGGGGACTATGGCTACACCTTC. The full variable domain, completed using reference TRBV5-4 and TRBJ1-2, is ETGVTQSPTHLIKTRGQQVTLRCSSQSGHNTVSWYQQALGQGPQFIFQYYREEENGRGNFPPRFSGLQFPNYSSELNVNALELDDSALYLCASSRTGDYGYTFGSGTRLTVV.

The CDR3: CASSEDQVDEQYF. CDR3 in DNA: TGTGCCAGCAGCGAAGACCAGGTCGACGAGCAGTACTTC. This chain joins TRBV7-9 and TRBJ2-7, with D unresolved. The CDR3 spans 13 residues. Trimming shortened V by 5 bases and J by 5 bases, and 13 bases separated the two germline ends. Germline V gene data show CDR1 as SEHNR and CDR2 as FQNEAQ (reference sequence).